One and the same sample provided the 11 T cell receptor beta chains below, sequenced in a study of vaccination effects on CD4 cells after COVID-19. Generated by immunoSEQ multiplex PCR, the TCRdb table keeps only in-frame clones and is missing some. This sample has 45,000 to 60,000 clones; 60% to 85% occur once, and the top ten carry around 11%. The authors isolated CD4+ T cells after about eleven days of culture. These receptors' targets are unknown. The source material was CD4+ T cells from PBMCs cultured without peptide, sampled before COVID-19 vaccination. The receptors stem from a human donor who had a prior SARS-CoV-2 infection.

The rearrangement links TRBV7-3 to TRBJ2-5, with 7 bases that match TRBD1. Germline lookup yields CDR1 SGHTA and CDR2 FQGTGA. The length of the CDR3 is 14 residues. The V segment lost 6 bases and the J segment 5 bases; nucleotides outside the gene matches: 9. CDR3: CASSRTGVGETQYF. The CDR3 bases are TGTGCCAGCAGTAGAACAGGGGTAGGGGAGACCCAGTACTTC.

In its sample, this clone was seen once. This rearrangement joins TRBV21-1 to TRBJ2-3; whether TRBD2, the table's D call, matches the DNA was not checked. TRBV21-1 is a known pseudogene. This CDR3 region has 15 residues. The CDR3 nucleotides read TGTGCCAGCACTAGCGGGCGGAACCCCACAGATACGCAGTATTTT. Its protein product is CASTSGRNPTDTQYF.

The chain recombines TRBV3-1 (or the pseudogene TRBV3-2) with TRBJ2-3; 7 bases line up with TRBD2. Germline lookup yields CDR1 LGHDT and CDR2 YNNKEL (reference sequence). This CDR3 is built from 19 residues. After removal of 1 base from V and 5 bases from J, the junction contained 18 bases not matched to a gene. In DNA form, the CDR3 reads TGTGCCAGCAGCCAAGCAAGGGGTTTGCGGGAGAGGGGAGTAGATACGCAGTATTTT. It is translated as CASSQARGLRERGVDTQYF.

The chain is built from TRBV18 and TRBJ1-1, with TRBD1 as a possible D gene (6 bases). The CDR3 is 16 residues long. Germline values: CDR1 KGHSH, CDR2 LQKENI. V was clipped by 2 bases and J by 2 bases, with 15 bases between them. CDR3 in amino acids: CASSPVTGLGNTEAFF. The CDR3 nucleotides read TGTGCCAGCTCACCAGTTACAGGGTTGGGTAACACTGAAGCTTTCTTT.

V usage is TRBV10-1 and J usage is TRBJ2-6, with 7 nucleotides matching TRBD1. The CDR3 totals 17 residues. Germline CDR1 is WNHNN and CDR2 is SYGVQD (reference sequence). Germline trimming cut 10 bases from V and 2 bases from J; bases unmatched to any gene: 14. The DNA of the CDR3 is TGCGCCACCCCGCTCCGGGACAGAGGCCCTGGGGCCAACGTCCTGACTTTC. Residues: CATPLRDRGPGANVLTF.

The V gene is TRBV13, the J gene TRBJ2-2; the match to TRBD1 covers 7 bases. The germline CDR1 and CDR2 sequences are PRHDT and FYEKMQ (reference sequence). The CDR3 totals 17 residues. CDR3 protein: CVQRSPPSRGFYGELFF. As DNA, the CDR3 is TGTGTCCAGCGATCTCCCCCTAGCAGGGGGTTTTACGGGGAGCTGTTTTTT.

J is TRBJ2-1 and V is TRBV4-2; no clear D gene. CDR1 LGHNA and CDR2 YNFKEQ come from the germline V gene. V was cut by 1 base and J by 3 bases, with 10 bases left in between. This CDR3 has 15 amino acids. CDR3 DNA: TGTGCCAGCAGCCAAGGGATTAGCCGCTACAATGAGCAGTTCTTC. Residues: CASSQGISRYNEQFF.

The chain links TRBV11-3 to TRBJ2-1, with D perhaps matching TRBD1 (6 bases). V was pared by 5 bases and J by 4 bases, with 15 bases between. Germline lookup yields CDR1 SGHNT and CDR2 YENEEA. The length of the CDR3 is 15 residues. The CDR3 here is CASSRDRPPYNEQFF. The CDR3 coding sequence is TGTGCCAGCAGCCGCGACAGGCCGCCGTACAATGAGCAGTTCTTC.

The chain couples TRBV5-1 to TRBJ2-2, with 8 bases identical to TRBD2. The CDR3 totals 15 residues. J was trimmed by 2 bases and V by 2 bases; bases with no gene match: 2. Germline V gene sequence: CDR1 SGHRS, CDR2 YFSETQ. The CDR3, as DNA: TGCGCCAGCAGCTTCGGGGGGGGCAACACCGGGGAGCTGTTTTTT. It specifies CASSFGGGNTGELFF.

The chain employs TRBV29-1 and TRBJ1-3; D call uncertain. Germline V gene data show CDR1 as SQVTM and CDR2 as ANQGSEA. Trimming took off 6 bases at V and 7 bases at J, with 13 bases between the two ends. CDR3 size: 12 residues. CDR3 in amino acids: CSVTRGSNTIYF. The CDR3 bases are TGCAGCGTCACACGGGGTTCGAACACCATATATTTT.

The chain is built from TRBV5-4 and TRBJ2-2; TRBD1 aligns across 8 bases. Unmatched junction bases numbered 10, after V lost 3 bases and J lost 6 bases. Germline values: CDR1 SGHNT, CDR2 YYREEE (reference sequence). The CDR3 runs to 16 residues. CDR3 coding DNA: TGTGCCAGCAGCTCACGCAAGGGACAGGACGCCGGGGAGCTGTTTTTT. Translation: CASSSRKGQDAGELFF.